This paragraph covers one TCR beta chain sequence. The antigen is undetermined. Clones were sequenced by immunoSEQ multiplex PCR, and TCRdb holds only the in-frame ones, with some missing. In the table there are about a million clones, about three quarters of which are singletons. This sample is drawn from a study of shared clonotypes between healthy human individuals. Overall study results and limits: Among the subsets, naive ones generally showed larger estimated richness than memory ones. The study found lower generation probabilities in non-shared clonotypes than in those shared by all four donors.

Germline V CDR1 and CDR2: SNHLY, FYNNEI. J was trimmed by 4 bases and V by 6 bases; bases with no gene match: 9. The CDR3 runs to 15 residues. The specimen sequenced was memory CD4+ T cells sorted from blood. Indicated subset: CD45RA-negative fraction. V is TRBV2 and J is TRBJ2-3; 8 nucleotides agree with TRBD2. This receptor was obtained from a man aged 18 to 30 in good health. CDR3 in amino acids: CASSPSGLVPDTQYF. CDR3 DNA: TGTGCCAGCAGCCCATCGGGACTAGTGCCAGATACGCAGTATTTT.